The 22 T cell receptor beta chains in this list originate from one sample, sequenced in a study of immune heterogeneity within non-small cell lung tumors. As template, the study used bulk tumor genomic DNA at around 590 ng per sample. Primary tumors were biopsied several times each, far apart, intraoperatively. Undergoing curative surgery were patients whose non-small cell lung cancer was untreated and newly diagnosed. For the TCR beta CDR3, multiplex PCR with 32 V and 13 J primers performed the amplification. From the multiplex PCR reads, TCRdb called clonotypes with MiXCR, one entry per CDR3 protein. Here the sample spans about 5,700 distinct CDR3 sequences, about 21% being singletons. The specimen was lung tumor tissue. These receptors all stem from a woman between 55 and 75 years old with non-small cell lung cancer.

In its sample, this clonotype is medium-sized. The V and J genes are TRBV12-3 or TRBV12-4 and TRBJ2-1; 11 positions agree with TRBD2. Trimming at V came to 8 bases and at J to 4 bases, leaving 7 bases not matched to a gene. CDR3 size: 15 residues. The CDR3 loop reads CASGRRTSGYNEQFF. CDR3 nucleotides: TGTGCCAGCGGACGAAGGACTAGCGGGTACAATGAGCAGTTCTTC.

With respect to this clonotype: Without the conserved terminal phenylalanine or tryptophan, this CDR3 likely stems from a read error. The DNA is omitted, as the CDR3 cannot be located on it reliably, and the CDR3 follows TCRdb's listing. The chain employs TRBV5-1 and TRBJ2-3; the D segment call TRBD2 is taken from the table without a DNA check. Germline V gene sequence: CDR1 SGHRS, CDR2 YFSETQ. From its first to its last residue, the CDR3 has 16 amino acids. The CDR3 spells CASSLAGNSYEQYFGP.

The gene calls are TRBV15 and TRBJ2-6; D could derive from TRBD1 or TRBD2 (5 bases each). Germline values: CDR1 LNHNV, CDR2 YYDKDF (reference sequence). The CDR3 totals 16 residues. V dropped 7 bases and J dropped 0 bases, with 13 bases sitting between them. This chain's CDR3 is CATTEGRNSGANVLTF. DNA of the CDR3: TGTGCCACCACTGAGGGGCGAAACTCTGGGGCCAACGTCCTGACTTTC.

With regard to this clonotype: A much larger clone lies one base from this, so it may be a read error. The chain uses TRBV6-1 and TRBJ1-5, with D perhaps matching TRBD1 (5 bases). Trimming left V 8 bases short and J 6 bases short, with 23 bases between. The CDR3 covers 16 residues. Germline V gene data show CDR1 as MNHNS and CDR2 as SASEGT. The CDR3 loop reads CASRRISRGAGQPQHF. CDR3 DNA sequence: TGTGCCAGCCGACGGATCTCTCGAGGGGCTGGTCAGCCCCAGCATTTT.

The CDR3 DNA reads TGTGCCAGCAGAGTAGGGACAGGGGGAGGGAATGGCTACACCTTC. Protein product: CASRVGTGGGNGYTF. The rearrangement joins TRBV2 to TRBJ1-2, with TRBD1 matching 11 bases. V was clipped by 6 bases and J by 6 bases; unmatched bases: 9. Looked up from germline, CDR1 is SNHLY and CDR2 is FYNNEI. The CDR3 is made up of 15 amino acids.

This clonotype was observed many times. The chain links TRBV28 to TRBJ2-2, with 8 bases lining up with TRBD1. The CDR3 length is 17 residues. Losses at the gene ends were 5 bases for V and 0 bases for J; bases not matched to a gene: 8. Per germline, CDR1 MDHEN and CDR2 SYDVKM. CDR3 loop: CASSQGQAVTNTGELFF. CDR3 sequence (DNA): TGTGCCAGCAGTCAGGGACAGGCCGTTACGAACACCGGGGAGCTGTTTTTT. The whole variable domain, filled in from reference TRBV28 and TRBJ2-2, reads DVKVTQSSRYLVKRTGEKVFLECVQDMDHENMFWYRQDPGLGLRLIYFSYDVKMKEKGDIPEGYSVSREKKERFSLILESASTNQTSMYLCASSQGQAVTNTGELFFGEGSRLTVL.

Within the sample, this clonotype is medium-sized. This sequence joins TRBV27 and TRBJ2-2, with D perhaps being TRBD1 or TRBD2 (6 bases each). Germline values: CDR1 MNHEY, CDR2 SMNVEV (reference sequence). This CDR3 is 14 amino acids long. Deletions cut 7 bases from V and 4 bases from J, with 13 bases between. This chain's CDR3 is CASTRGDLTGELFF. The CDR3 bases are TGTGCCAGCACAAGGGGGGATCTCACCGGGGAGCTGTTTTTT.

By its share, this clonotype is medium-sized. The rearrangement uses TRBV12-3 or TRBV12-4 and TRBJ2-2; D may be TRBD1 or TRBD2 (6 bases each). This CDR3 comprises 14 residues. V was clipped by 6 bases and J by 1 base, with 9 bases between them. Written as DNA, the CDR3 is TGTGCCAGCAGGGAGGGACAGAACACCGGGGAGCTGTTTTTT. Its protein product is CASREGQNTGELFF.

This clonotype was counted many times. The CDR3 protein is CASRTSGYTGELFF. The DNA of the CDR3 is TGTGCCTCCCGGACTAGCGGTTACACCGGGGAGCTGTTTTTT. The genes are TRBV19 and TRBJ2-2, with 10 bases aligning to TRBD2. Germline V gene data show CDR1 as LNHDA and CDR2 as SQIVND (reference sequence). The CDR3 length is 14 residues. J gave up 3 bases and V 11 bases, and 6 bases lay outside the gene matches.

This clonotype was detected only a few times. A much larger clone lies a single base off, so this may be a read error. The chain recombines TRBV20-1 with TRBJ2-7, with D perhaps matching TRBD2 (6 bases). Germline V CDR1 and CDR2: DFQATT, SNEGSKA (reference sequence). Trimming removed 3 bases from V and 2 bases from J, with 14 bases in between. The CDR3 runs to 14 residues. CDR3 nucleotide sequence: TGCAGTGCTAGGAATCCCGGGGAGGCCTACGAGCAGTACTTC. Its translation: CSARNPGEAYEQYF.

This clonotype was observed many times. The V call is TRBV30, the J call TRBJ2-1; 11 nucleotides line up with TRBD2. The CDR3 length is 19 residues. Trimming at V came to 2 bases and at J to 0 bases, leaving 12 bases not matched to a gene. Germline CDR1 and CDR2: GTSNPN and SVGIG (reference sequence). The CDR3 sequence: CAWSPGASGRSLSYNEQFF. DNA for the CDR3: TGTGCCTGGAGTCCGGGGGCTAGCGGGAGGTCCCTCTCCTACAATGAGCAGTTCTTC.

This clonotype showed up many times. The V and J genes are TRBV20-1 and TRBJ1-6, with D tentatively TRBD1 (6 bases). Trimming shortened V by 1 base and J by 4 bases, and 8 bases separated the two germline ends. Per the germline V gene, CDR1 is DFQATT and CDR2 is SNEGSKA (reference sequence). This CDR3 spans 14 amino acids. CDR3 amino acids: CSARAGVYNSPLHF. The CDR3, as DNA: TGCAGTGCTAGAGCAGGGGTATATAATTCACCCCTCCACTTT.

The V gene is TRBV13, the J gene TRBJ2-1; 9 positions agree with TRBD2. The CDR3 totals 17 residues. Trimming took 0 bases from V and 10 from J; bases not matched to a gene: 13. The germline gives CDR1 PRHDT, CDR2 FYEKMQ (reference sequence). The CDR3 protein is CASSLGRTELAGREQFF. Here the CDR3 DNA reads TGTGCCAGCAGCTTAGGGCGGACAGAGCTAGCGGGAAGGGAGCAGTTCTTC.

This clonotype was counted ten times or more. This sequence joins TRBV6-1 and TRBJ1-1; D gene uncertain. Trimming removed 0 bases at V and 4 bases at J, with 6 bases between. There are 13 residues in the CDR3. Germline CDR1 is MNHNS and CDR2 is SASEGT. This CDR3 reads CASSEARGTEAFF. Written as DNA, the CDR3 is TGTGCCAGCAGTGAAGCCCGGGGCACTGAAGCTTTCTTT.

The chain links TRBV5-1 to TRBJ2-1; 8 bases align to TRBD2. The V segment lost 0 bases and the J segment 14 bases; nucleotides outside the gene matches: 13. Germline V CDR1 and CDR2: SGHRS, YFSETQ. CDR3 length equals 15 residues. CDR3 nucleotide sequence: TGCGCCAGCAGCTTGGACCCCGGGGGAGCGGGAGACGAGTTCTTC. Protein: CASSLDPGGAGDEFF.

In its sample, this clonotype ranks as medium-sized. The rearrangement links TRBV9 to TRBJ1-5; 7 bases are a match to TRBD1. V lost 0 bases to trimming and J lost 8 bases; unmatched junction nucleotides: 2. There are 13 residues in the CDR3. Germline loops: CDR1 SGDLS, CDR2 YYNGEE. The CDR3 is CASSVEGAEPQHF. The CDR3 DNA reads TGTGCCAGCAGCGTAGAGGGGGCTGAGCCCCAGCATTTT. The full variable domain, in which reference TRBV9 and TRBJ1-5 provide the parts outside the CDR3, is DSGVTQTPKHLITATGQRVTLRCSPRSGDLSVYWYQQSLDQGLQFLIQYYNGEERAKGNILERFSAQQFPDLHSELNLSSLELGDSALYFCASSVEGAEPQHFGDGTRLSIL.

This clonotype was recorded many times. The rearrangement uses TRBV7-2 and TRBJ1-2; 10 nucleotides agree with TRBD1. Germline V gene data show CDR1 as SGHTA and CDR2 as FQGNSA. The CDR3 extends over 15 amino acids. V was pared by 3 bases and J by 1 base, with 2 bases of the junction left unmatched. Written as DNA, the CDR3 is TGTGCCAGCAGCTTGGGACAGGGGCTTAACTATGGCTACACCTTC. It yields the protein CASSLGQGLNYGYTF.

By its share, this clonotype is medium-sized. This chain links TRBV5-1 with TRBJ2-7; D uncertain. V lost 4 bases and J 2 bases, leaving 10 bases between the germline ends. Germline V gene lookup returns CDR1 SGHRS and CDR2 YFSETQ. CDR3 length equals 13 residues. The CDR3 reads CASSKTSTYEQYF. The CDR3 nucleotides read TGCGCCAGCAGCAAGACATCTACCTACGAGCAGTACTTC.

This clonotype was seen only a few times. V and J are TRBV5-6 and TRBJ1-2, with 10 bases fitting TRBD1. CDR3 length: 14 amino acids. The trim removed 3 bases at V and 3 bases at J, leaving 2 bases unmatched. The V gene's germline CDR1 is SGHDT and CDR2 YYEEEE. CDR3 nucleotides: TGTGCCAGCAGCTCAGGACAGGGGGACTATGGCTACACCTTC. As protein: CASSSGQGDYGYTF. Drawing the rest from reference TRBV5-6 and TRBJ1-2, the complete variable domain is DAGVTQSPTHLIKTRGQQVTLRCSPKSGHDTVSWYQQALGQGPQFIFQYYEEEERQRGNFPDRFSGHQFPNYSSELNVNALLLGDSALYLCASSSGQGDYGYTFGSGTRLTVV.

In this sample, this clonotype turned up many times. This chain joins TRBV5-1 and TRBJ2-3, with D hard to call. Trimming stripped 3 bases from V and 2 bases from J, with 7 bases between. The CDR3 consists of 13 residues. Per germline, CDR1 SGHRS and CDR2 YFSETQ. The CDR3 nucleotides are TGCGCCAGCAGCTGGTCTCTCACAGATACGCAGTATTTT. It specifies CASSWSLTDTQYF.

In regard to this clonotype: A much larger clone lies one base from this, so it may be a read error. V and J are TRBV30 and TRBJ1-5; 7 bases line up with TRBD1. V gave up 0 bases and J gave up 2 bases; unmatched junction bases: 7. This CDR3 has 16 amino acids. Germline V gene data show CDR1 as GTSNPN and CDR2 as SVGIG (reference sequence). This chain's CDR3 is CAWSVINRGCNQPQHF. The DNA of the CDR3 is TGTGCCTGGAGTGTCATTAACAGGGGATGCAATCAGCCCCAGCATTTT.

This clonotype is medium-sized in the sample. The chain recombines TRBV19 with TRBJ1-5; unclear D gene. Germline V gene data show CDR1 as LNHDA and CDR2 as SQIVND (reference sequence). The CDR3 spans 16 residues. Trimming stripped 0 bases from V and 2 bases from J, with 11 bases between. The CDR3 DNA reads TGTGCCAGTAGTATAGATAGCAGCCTTGGCAATCAGCCCCAGCATTTT. Protein sequence: CASSIDSSLGNQPQHF. The variable domain in full, completed from reference TRBV19 and TRBJ1-5, reads DGGITQSPKYLFRKEGQNVTLSCEQNLNHDAMYWYRQDPGQGLRLIYYSQIVNDFQKGDIAEGYSVSREKKESFPLTVTSAQKNPTAFYLCASSIDSSLGNQPQHFGDGTRLSIL.